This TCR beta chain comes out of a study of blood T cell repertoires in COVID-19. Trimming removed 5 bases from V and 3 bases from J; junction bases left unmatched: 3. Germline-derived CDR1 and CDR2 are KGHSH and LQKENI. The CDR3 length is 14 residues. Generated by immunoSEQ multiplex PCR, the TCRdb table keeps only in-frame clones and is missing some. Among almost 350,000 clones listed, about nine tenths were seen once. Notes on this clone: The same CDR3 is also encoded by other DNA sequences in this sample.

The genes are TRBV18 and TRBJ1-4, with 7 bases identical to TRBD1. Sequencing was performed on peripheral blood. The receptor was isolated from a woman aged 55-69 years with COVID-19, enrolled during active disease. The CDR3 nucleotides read TGTGCCAGCTCATCGACAGGGTCTAATGAAAAACTGTTTTTT. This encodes CASSSTGSNEKLFF. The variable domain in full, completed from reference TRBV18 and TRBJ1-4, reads NAGVMQNPRHLVRRRGQEARLRCSPMKGHSHVYWYRQLPEEGLKFMVYLQKENIIDESGMPKERFSAEFPKEGPSILRIQQVVRGDSAAYFCASSSTGSNEKLFFGSGTQLSVL.